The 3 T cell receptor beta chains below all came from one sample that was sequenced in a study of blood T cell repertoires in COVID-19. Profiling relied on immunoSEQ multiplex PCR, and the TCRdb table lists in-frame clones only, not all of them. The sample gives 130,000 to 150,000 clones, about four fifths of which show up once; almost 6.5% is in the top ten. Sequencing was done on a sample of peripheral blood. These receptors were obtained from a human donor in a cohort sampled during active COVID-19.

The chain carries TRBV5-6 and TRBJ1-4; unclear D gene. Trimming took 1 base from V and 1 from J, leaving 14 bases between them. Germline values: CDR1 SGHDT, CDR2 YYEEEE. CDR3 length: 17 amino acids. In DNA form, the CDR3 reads TGTGCCAGCAGCTTGATTTCGCGGCGGATAACTAATGAAAAACTGTTTTTT. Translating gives CASSLISRRITNEKLFF.

CDR3 loop: CASSLNLGATLPQHF. The CDR3 DNA sequence: TGTGCCAGCAGCCTGAACCTGGGGGCGACATTGCCCCAGCATTTT. The gene calls are TRBV4-2 and TRBJ1-5, with a tentative D call TRBD1 (6 bases). With 4 bases removed from V and 9 bases from J, the gap between germline ends came to 19 bases. The CDR3 loop spans 15 amino acids. Looked up from germline, CDR1 is LGHNA and CDR2 is YNFKEQ.

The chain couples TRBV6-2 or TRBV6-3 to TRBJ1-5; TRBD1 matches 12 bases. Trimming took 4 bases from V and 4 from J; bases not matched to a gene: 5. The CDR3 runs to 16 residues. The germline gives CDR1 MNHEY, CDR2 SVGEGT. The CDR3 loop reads CASSSRDRGPNQPQHF. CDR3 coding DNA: TGTGCCAGCAGTTCCCGGGACAGGGGGCCTAATCAGCCCCAGCATTTT.